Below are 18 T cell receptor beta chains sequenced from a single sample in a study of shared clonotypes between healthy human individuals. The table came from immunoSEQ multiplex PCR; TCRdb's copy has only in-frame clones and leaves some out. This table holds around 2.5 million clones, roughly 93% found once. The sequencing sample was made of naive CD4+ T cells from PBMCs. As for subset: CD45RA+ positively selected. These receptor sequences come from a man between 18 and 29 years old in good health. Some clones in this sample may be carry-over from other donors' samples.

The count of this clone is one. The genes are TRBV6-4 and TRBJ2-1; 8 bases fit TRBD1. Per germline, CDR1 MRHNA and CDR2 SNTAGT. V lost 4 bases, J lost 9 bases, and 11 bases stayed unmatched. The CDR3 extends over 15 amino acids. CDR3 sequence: CASSADQGAWGEQFF. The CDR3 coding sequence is TGTGCCAGCAGTGCTGACCAGGGGGCTTGGGGTGAGCAGTTCTTC.

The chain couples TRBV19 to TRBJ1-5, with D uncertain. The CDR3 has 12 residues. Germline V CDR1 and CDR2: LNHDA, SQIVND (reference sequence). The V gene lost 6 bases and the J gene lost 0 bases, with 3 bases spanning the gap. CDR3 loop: CASRDSNQPQHF. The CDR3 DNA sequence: TGTGCCAGTAGGGATAGCAATCAGCCCCAGCATTTT. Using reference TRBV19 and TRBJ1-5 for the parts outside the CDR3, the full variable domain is DGGITQSPKYLFRKEGQNVTLSCEQNLNHDAMYWYRQDPGQGLRLIYYSQIVNDFQKGDIAEGYSVSREKKESFPLTVTSAQKNPTAFYLCASRDSNQPQHFGDGTRLSIL.

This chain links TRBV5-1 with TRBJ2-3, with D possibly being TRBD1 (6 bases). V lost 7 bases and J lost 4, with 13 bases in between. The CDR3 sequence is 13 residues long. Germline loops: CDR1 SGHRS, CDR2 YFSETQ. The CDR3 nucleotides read TGCGCCAGCGATACGTGGGGGCCAGATACGCAGTATTTT. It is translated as CASDTWGPDTQYF.

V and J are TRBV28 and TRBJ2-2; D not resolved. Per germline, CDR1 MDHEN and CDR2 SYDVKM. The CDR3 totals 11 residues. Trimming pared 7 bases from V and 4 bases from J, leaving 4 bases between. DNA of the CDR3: TGTGCCAGCACCGGCACCGGGGAGCTGTTTTTT. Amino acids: CASTGTGELFF.

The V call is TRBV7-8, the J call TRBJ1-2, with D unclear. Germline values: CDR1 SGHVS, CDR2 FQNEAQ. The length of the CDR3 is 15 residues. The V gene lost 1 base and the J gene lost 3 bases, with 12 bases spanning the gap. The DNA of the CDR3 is TGTGCCAGCAGCTTAGGGGGTGGGGAGTACTATGGCTACACCTTC. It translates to CASSLGGGEYYGYTF.

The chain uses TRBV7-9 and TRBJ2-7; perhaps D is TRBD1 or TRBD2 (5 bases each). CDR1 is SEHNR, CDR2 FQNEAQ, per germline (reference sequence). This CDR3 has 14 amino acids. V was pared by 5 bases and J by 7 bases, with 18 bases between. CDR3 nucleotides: TGTGCCAGCAGCCTTCTTGGGGGAGTGGGTGAGCAGTACTTC. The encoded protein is CASSLLGGVGEQYF.

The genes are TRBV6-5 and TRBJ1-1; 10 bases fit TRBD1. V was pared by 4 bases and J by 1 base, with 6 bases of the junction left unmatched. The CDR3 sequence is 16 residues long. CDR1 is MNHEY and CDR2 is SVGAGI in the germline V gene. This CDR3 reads CASSSRDRGSNTEAFF. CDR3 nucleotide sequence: TGTGCCAGCAGTTCCCGGGACAGGGGCTCGAACACTGAAGCTTTCTTT.

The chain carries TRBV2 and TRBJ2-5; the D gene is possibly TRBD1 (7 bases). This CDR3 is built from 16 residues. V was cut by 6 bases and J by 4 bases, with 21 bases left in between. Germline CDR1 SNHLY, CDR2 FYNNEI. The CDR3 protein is CASSPSTTGRGETQYF. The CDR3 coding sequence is TGTGCCAGCAGCCCTTCTACGACAGGGCGGGGAGAGACCCAGTACTTC.

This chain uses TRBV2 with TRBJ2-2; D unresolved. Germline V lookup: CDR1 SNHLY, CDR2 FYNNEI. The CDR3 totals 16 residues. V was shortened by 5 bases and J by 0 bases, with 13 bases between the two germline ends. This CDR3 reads CASSSTVIPNTGELFF. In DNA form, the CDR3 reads TGTGCCAGCAGTTCGACCGTAATCCCGAACACCGGGGAGCTGTTTTTT.

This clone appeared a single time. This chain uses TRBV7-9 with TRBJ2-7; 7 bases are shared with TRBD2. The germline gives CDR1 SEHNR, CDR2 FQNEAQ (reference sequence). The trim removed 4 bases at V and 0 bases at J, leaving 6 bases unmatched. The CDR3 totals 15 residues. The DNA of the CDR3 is TGTGCCAGCAGCTCTCTGCGCGGGAGCTCCTACGAGCAGTACTTC. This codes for CASSSLRGSSYEQYF. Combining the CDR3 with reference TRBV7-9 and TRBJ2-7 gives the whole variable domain DTGVSQNPRHKITKRGQNVTFRCDPISEHNRLYWYRQTLGQGPEFLTYFQNEAQLEKSRLLSDRFSAERPKGSFSTLEIQRTEQGDSAMYLCASSSLRGSSYEQYFGPGTRLTVT.

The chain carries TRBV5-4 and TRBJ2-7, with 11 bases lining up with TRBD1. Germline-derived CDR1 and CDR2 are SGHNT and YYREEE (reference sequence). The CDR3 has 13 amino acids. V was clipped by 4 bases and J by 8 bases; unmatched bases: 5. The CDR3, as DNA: TGTGCCAGCAGCCCTGGACAGGGGGCTAAGCAGTACTTC. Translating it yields CASSPGQGAKQYF.

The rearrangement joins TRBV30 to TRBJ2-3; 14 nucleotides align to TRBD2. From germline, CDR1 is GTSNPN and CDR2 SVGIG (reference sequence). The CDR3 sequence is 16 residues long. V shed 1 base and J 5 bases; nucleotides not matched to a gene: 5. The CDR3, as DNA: TGTGCCTGGAGTGCGGGACTAGCGGGAGTGGGAGATACGCAGTATTTT. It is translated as CAWSAGLAGVGDTQYF. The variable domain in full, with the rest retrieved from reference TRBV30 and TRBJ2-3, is SQTIHQWPATLVQPVGSPLSLECTVEGTSNPNLYWYRQAAGRGLQLLFYSVGIGQISSEVPQNLSASRPQDRQFILSSKKLLLSDSGFYLCAWSAGLAGVGDTQYFGPGTRLTVL.

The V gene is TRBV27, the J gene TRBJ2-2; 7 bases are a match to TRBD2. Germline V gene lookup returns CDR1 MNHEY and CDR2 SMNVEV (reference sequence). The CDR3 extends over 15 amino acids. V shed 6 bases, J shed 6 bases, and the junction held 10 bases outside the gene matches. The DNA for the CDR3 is TGTGCCAGCAGGAGACTAGCTCTGAATGCCGGGGAGCTGTTTTTT. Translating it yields CASRRLALNAGELFF.

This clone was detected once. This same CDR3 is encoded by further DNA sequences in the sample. CDR3: CASSRDRAYEQYF. CDR3 DNA: TGTGCCAGTAGTAGGGACAGGGCCTACGAGCAGTACTTC. The rearrangement uses TRBV19 and TRBJ2-7; TRBD1 matches at 9 bases. CDR1 and CDR2 (germline): LNHDA, SQIVND (reference sequence). V gave up 4 bases and J gave up 2 bases; unmatched junction bases: 0. The CDR3 runs 13 residues.

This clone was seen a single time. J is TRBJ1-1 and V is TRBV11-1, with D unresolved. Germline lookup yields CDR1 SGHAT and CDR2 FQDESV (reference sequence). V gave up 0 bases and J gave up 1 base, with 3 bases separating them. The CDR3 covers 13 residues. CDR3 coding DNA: TGTGCCAGCAGCTTAGCAGAGAACACTGAAGCTTTCTTT. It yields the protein CASSLAENTEAFF.

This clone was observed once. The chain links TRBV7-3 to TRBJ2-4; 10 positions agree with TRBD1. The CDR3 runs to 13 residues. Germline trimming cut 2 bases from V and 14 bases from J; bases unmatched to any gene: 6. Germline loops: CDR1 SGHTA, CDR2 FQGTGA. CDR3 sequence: CASSLRQGATEYF. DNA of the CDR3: TGTGCCAGCAGCTTACGACAGGGGGCGACTGAGTACTTC.

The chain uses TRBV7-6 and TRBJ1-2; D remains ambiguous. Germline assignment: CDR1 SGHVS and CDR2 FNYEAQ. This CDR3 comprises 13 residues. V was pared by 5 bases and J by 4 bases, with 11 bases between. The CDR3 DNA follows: TGTGCCAGCAGCCTCGGACCTGCCTATGGCTACACCTTC. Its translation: CASSLGPAYGYTF.

The CDR3 reads CATTVPGQPQHF. For the CDR3, the DNA is TGTGCCACCACGGTCCCCGGTCAGCCCCAGCATTTT. The rearrangement links TRBV28 to TRBJ1-5; no clear D gene. This CDR3 contains 12 residues. V lost 10 bases, J lost 6 bases, and 13 bases lay in between. Germline V CDR1 and CDR2: MDHEN, SYDVKM. Full variable domain (rest looked up from reference TRBV28 and TRBJ1-5): DVKVTQSSRYLVKRTGEKVFLECVQDMDHENMFWYRQDPGLGLRLIYFSYDVKMKEKGDIPEGYSVSREKKERFSLILESASTNQTSMYLCATTVPGQPQHFGDGTRLSIL.